This entry is about one T cell receptor (beta chain). The data originate from a study of siplizumab effects on memory and regulatory T cells. Generated by immunoSEQ multiplex PCR, the TCRdb table keeps only in-frame clones and is missing some. Here the sample spans about 7,400 clones, around 66% being singletons. CDR3 length: 14 amino acids. The V and J ends lost 4 bases and 4 bases respectively, with 15 bases between them. Per the germline V gene, CDR1 is SGHNT and CDR2 is YYREEE (reference sequence). Sequencing was performed on effector memory CD8+ T cells sorted from blood. Sample subset: unstimulated CD8+ effector memory T cells. The clonotype was recovered from a human donor in good health. The genes are TRBV5-4 and TRBJ2-7, with a weak D call TRBD1 (7 bases). The CDR3 DNA reads TGTGCCAGCAGCCCTGCGCCAGGGGGGTACGAGCAGTACTTC. Translation gives CASSPAPGGYEQYF.